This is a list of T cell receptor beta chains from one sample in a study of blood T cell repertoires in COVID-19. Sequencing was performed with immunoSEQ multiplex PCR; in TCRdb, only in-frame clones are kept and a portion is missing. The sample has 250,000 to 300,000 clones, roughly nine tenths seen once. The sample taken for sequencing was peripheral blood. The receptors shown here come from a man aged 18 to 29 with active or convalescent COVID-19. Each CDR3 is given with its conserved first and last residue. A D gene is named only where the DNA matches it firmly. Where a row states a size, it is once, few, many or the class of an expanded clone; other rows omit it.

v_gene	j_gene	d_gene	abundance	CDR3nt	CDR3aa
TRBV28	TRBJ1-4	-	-	TGTGCCAGCAGCCCCAGGGCGAGCGCAACTAATGAAAAACTGTTTTTT	CASSPRASATNEKLFF
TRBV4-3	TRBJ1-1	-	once	TGCGCCAGCAGCCAGCTAACAGGGAACACTGAAGCTTTCTTT	CASSQLTGNTEAFF
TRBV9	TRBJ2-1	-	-	TGTGCCAGCAGCGCCCAAGGGGGGGCAAACGATTACAATGAGCAGTTCTTC	CASSAQGGANDYNEQFF
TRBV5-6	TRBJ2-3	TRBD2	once	TGTGCCAGCAGCTTGAGTGCGGGGGGACACTCTTATACGCAGTATTTT	CASSLSAGGHSYTQYF
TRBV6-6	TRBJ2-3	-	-	TGTGCCAGCACCGTTCTAGGGGACACAGATACGCAGTATTTT	CASTVLGDTDTQYF
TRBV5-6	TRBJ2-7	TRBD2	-	TGTGCCAGCAGCTTGTTACTAGCGCTTCACGAGCAGTACTTC	CASSLLLALHEQYF
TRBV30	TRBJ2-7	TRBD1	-	TGTGCCTGGAGAGCCGGGACAGGGGCCTTCGAGCAGTACTTC	CAWRAGTGAFEQYF
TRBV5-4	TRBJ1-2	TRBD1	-	TGTGCCAGCAGCTTGGTTACAGGGGACTATGGCTACACCTTC	CASSLVTGDYGYTF
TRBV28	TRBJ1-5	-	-	TGTCGTTCGGCGGGGGGCGCCGATCAGCCCCAGCATTTT	CRSAGGADQPQHF
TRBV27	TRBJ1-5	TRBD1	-	TGTGCCAGCAGTCAGGGACAGGGGTTTCAGCCCCAGCATTTT	CASSQGQGFQPQHF
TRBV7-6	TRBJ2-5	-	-	TGTGCCAGCAGCCCCAGGGGACCCAGATTACAAGAGACCCAGTACTTC	CASSPRGPRLQETQYF
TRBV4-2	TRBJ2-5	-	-	TGTGCCAGCAGCCAGGGGGCCCAAGAGACCCAGTACTTC	CASSQGAQETQYF
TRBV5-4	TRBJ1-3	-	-	TGTGCCAGCGGAGCAGAGGTCTCTGGAAACACCATATATTTT	CASGAEVSGNTIYF
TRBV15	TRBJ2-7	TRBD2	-	TGTGCCACCAGCAGGGATCTAGCGGGCGGCTACGAGCAGTACTTC	CATSRDLAGGYEQYF
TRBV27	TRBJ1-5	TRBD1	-	TGTGCCAGCAGTCCCGGGACAGGGGGCAGACAGCCCCAGCATTTT	CASSPGTGGRQPQHF
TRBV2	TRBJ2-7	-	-	TGTGCCAGCATCAGGGGCGGTTCCTACGAGCAGTACTTC	CASIRGGSYEQYF
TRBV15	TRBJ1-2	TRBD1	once	TGTGCCACCAGCAGAGATAGAGGACAGGGGTATGGCTACACCTTC	CATSRDRGQGYGYTF
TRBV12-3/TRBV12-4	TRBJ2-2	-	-	TGTGCCAGCAGTTTATCGGTCACCGGGGAGCTGTTTTTT	CASSLSVTGELFF
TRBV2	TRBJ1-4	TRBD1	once	TGTGCCAGCAGTGAAGGGACAGGGGGAAGATTCAATGAAAAACTGTTTTTT	CASSEGTGGRFNEKLFF
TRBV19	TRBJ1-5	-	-	TGTGCCAGTAACGGCGGATATTTCCAGCCCCAGCATTTT	CASNGGYFQPQHF
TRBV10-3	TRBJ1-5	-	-	TGTGCCATCAGTGGCAGAAATGTGACAAATAGCAATCAGCCCCAGCATTTT	CAISGRNVTNSNQPQHF
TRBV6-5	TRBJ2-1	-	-	TGTGCCAGCACGGGGGACAATGAGCAGTTCTTC	CASTGDNEQFF
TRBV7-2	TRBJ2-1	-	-	TGTGCCAGCAGCGCGGTCGAGTACAATGAGCAGTTCTTC	CASSAVEYNEQFF
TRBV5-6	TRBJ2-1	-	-	TGTGCCAGCAGCCCGACAGGATATGAGCAGTTCTTC	CASSPTGYEQFF
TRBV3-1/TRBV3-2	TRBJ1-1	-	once	TGTGCCAGCAGCCAAGCGGTTAGGAACACTGAAGCTTTCTTT	CASSQAVRNTEAFF
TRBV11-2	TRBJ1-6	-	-	TGTGCCAGCAGCTTAGAGCACAATCCATCATCACCCCTCCACTTT	CASSLEHNPSSPLHF
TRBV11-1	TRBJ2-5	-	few	TGTGCCAGCAGCTTCTCCTTCTACGGGGGCCAAGAGACCCAGTACTTC	CASSFSFYGGQETQYF
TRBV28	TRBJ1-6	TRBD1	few	TGTGCCAGCAGTTTATATTCAGGGGGGTCTGTTTCACCCCTCCACTTT	CASSLYSGGSVSPLHF
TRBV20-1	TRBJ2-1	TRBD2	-	TGCAGTGCGCCGCGGGGGAATGAGCAGTTCTTC	CSAPRGNEQFF